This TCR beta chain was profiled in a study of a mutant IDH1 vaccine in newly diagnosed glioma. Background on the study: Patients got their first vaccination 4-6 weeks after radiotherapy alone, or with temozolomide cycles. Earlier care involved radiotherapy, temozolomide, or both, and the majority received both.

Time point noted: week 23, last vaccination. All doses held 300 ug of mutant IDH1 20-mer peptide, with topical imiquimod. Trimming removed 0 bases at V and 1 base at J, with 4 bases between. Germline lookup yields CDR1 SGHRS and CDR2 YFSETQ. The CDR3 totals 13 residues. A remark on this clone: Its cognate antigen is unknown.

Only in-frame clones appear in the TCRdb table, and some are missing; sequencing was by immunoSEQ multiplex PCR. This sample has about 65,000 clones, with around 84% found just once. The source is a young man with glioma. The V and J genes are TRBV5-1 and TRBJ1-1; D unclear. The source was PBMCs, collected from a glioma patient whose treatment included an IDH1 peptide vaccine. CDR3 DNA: TGCGCCAGCAGCTTGGCTTCGAACACTGAAGCTTTCTTT. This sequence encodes CASSLASNTEAFF.